This T cell receptor beta chain was recorded in a study of patients and donors after allogeneic stem cell transplantation. Germline CDR1 is SGHKS and CDR2 is YYEKEE (reference sequence). V lost 2 bases to trimming and J lost 2 bases; unmatched junction nucleotides: 4. This CDR3 is 15 amino acids long. MiXCR, applied by TCRdb to the RT-PCR reads, yields one record per CDR3 protein. The table has approximately 140,000 distinct CDR3 sequences, about two fifths seen once. This clonotype has a handful of counts. Sequencing was performed on blood, either unsorted or a sorted T cell fraction (not recorded which). The chain combines TRBV5-5 with TRBJ1-3; 7 bases are a match to TRBD1. The receptor was derived from a human donor who was either an allogeneic HSCT recipient or a stem cell or donor lymphocyte infusion donor (not recorded which). It is not recorded whose cells these are; they may come from a transplant donor. CDR3 DNA sequence: TGTGCCAGCAGCTTCAGACAGGGAGCTGGAAACACCATATATTTT. It yields the protein CASSFRQGAGNTIYF.